A selection of T cell receptor beta chains follows, all from one sample in a study of CD8+ T cells in alopecia areata. TCRdb's table, derived via immunoSEQ multiplex PCR, lists solely in-frame clones and lacks some. The table includes some 110,000 clones, around 61% detected once. The sample was CD4+ T cells sorted from blood. All receptors derive from a human donor in good health. Both conserved end residues are trimmed from each CDR3. A D gene is named only where the DNA matches it firmly.

V gene	J gene	D gene	CDR3 protein
TRBV29-1	TRBJ2-1	.	SVQPGNEQF
TRBV5-1	TRBJ2-3	TRBD2	ASRTTSGGTDTQY
TRBV7-2	TRBJ2-5	TRBD2	ASSGSRLAGETQY
TRBV7-3	TRBJ2-1	TRBD1	ASSLGDRDYNEQF
TRBV6-6	TRBJ2-2	TRBD2	ASSFYRGVNTGELF
TRBV30	TRBJ2-5	.	AWSPGLAETQY
TRBV29-1	TRBJ2-1	TRBD2	SVYPGLANEQF
TRBV7-8	TRBJ1-5	.	ASSLSLGRADQPQH
TRBV12-5	TRBJ1-4	.	ASEGTGTLGKLF
TRBV9	TRBJ2-1	.	ASSVRGYNEQF
TRBV27	TRBJ2-1	.	ASSFNLRMGNEQF
TRBV11-2	TRBJ1-4	.	ASSPGAGKLF
TRBV29-1	TRBJ2-7	.	SVGPSSYEQY
TRBV11-2	TRBJ2-4	.	ASSLVGVGQGNIQY
TRBV6-6	TRBJ2-3	.	ASSASADTQY
TRBV28	TRBJ2-6	TRBD1	ASGQGRPGANVLT
TRBV18	TRBJ1-5	.	ASSPQGLQPQH
TRBV2	TRBJ2-5	TRBD2	ASRGLAGGRRKETQY
TRBV30	TRBJ1-1	TRBD1	AWSPDRAIEAF
TRBV15	TRBJ1-2	TRBD1	ATTMDRLSGYT
TRBV6-1	TRBJ2-3	.	ASSGGHLGTDTQY
TRBV7-2	TRBJ2-5	.	ASSRGLFQETQY
TRBV5-1	TRBJ1-6	TRBD1	ASSVGQGNSPLH
TRBV5-4	TRBJ2-3	.	ASSPPGPGDTQY
TRBV2	TRBJ2-3	.	ASSEVSGLSTQY
TRBV6-1	TRBJ2-7	.	ASRTGGGYSYEQY